Listed below are T cell receptor beta chains from one sample, sequenced in a study of T cell repertoires in cytomegalovirus infection. Their antigens remain unidentified. TCRdb itself ran the reads through MiXCR, one entry per CDR3 protein. Among approximately 910,000 distinct CDR3 sequences listed, roughly 30% were seen once. The sequences come from cultured CD8+ T cells from PBMCs, collected from culture after CMV antigen stimulation. These receptor sequences come from a human donor in good health (CMV status not recorded). Some clones in this sample may be carry-over from other donors' samples. The CDR3 runs from the conserved cysteine through the conserved F or W. A D gene is named only where the DNA matches it firmly. For some rows the clone size is stated as once, few or many, or as a class when expanded; others skip it.

v_call	clone_size	j_call	d_call	cdr3_nt	cdr3_aa
TRBV2	-	TRBJ2-7	-	TGTGCCAGCAGTGGAGTGGCGTCCCTTGGTAACGAGCAGTACTTC	CASSGVASLGNEQYF
TRBV7-8	few	TRBJ2-2	TRBD2	TGTGCCAGCAGCGATCCCGCGTTAGTTAGCGGGGGGGCTAGCACCGGGGAGCTGTTTTTT	CASSDPALVSGGASTGELFF
TRBV12-3/TRBV12-4	few	TRBJ2-1	-	TGTGCCAGCAGTTCCGAGGGGGGCGCATCCTACAATGAGCAGTTCTTC	CASSSEGGASYNEQFF
TRBV27	-	TRBJ2-1	TRBD2	TGTGCCAGCAGTTGGGCTAGCGGGGGCAATGAGCAGTTCTTC	CASSWASGGNEQFF
TRBV2	-	TRBJ2-7	TRBD1	TGTGCCAGCAGTTGGGGACAGAGCTCCTACGAGCAGTACTTC	CASSWGQSSYEQYF
TRBV9	-	TRBJ1-2	TRBD1	TGTGCCAGCAGCCATCCCGGACAGGGGGGAGCCCATGGCTACACCTTC	CASSHPGQGGAHGYTF
TRBV28	few	TRBJ1-2	-	TGTGCCAGCAGGGCTAGGATTACTAACTATGGCTACACCTTC	CASRARITNYGYTF
TRBV9	-	TRBJ2-3	-	TGTGCCAGCAGCGTAGGGGGGACCCCGCCTGTGTCAGATACGCAGTATTTT	CASSVGGTPPVSDTQYF
TRBV12-3/TRBV12-4	few	TRBJ1-1	-	TGTGCCGGAGGTCCTGGGGGTGGCGTAGCTTTCTTT	CAGGPGGGVAFF
TRBV2	-	TRBJ1-3	-	TGTGCCAGCAGTGATGGACGGCTATCTGGAAACACCATATATTTT	CASSDGRLSGNTIYF
TRBV6-2/TRBV6-3	-	TRBJ2-3	TRBD1	TGTGCCAGCAGTTATAAGGGGGCTATAGGGGATACGCAGTATTTT	CASSYKGAIGDTQYF
TRBV12-3/TRBV12-4	-	TRBJ1-1	TRBD1	TGTGCCAGCAGTTTTTCCATTCTAGATACCGGGACAGGGTTATCCTGTGAAGCTTTCTTT	CASSFSILDTGTGLSCEAFF
TRBV25-1	few	TRBJ2-7	TRBD2	TGTGCCAGCAGCCTGGGTAGCGGGGGCGGATCCTACGAGCAGTACTTC	CASSLGSGGGSYEQYF
TRBV7-2	many	TRBJ2-3	-	TGTGCCAGCAGCTTGGATCGGCAGGATACGCAGTATTTT	CASSLDRQDTQYF
TRBV6-1	few	TRBJ1-1	-	TGTGCCAGCAGTGCCGACCGGGCGTGGGGCACTGAAGCTTTCTTT	CASSADRAWGTEAFF
TRBV12-3/TRBV12-4	-	TRBJ2-5	TRBD2	TGTGCCAGCAGTCCCTGGACTAGCGGGGAACTCTTGGGGGAGACCCAGTACTTC	CASSPWTSGELLGETQYF
TRBV7-6	-	TRBJ1-3	-	TGTGCCAGCAGCTTGACGGCAGGGTTCTCTGGAAACACCATATATTTT	CASSLTAGFSGNTIYF
TRBV29-1	-	TRBJ1-2	TRBD1	TGCAGCGTTGGGGAAAGGGACAGGTTC	CSVGERDRF
TRBV10-3	-	TRBJ1-2	-	TGTGCCACTAAGCATGACGCGGACCGCGACTACACCTTC	CATKHDADRDYTF
TRBV27	-	TRBJ1-5	-	TGTGCCAGCAGACCCCAGGGTAGCAATCAGCCCCAGCATTTT	CASRPQGSNQPQHF
TRBV6-5	-	TRBJ1-2	-	TGTGCCAGCAGATGGACGGGAAACTATGGCTACACCTTC	CASRWTGNYGYTF
TRBV7-9	few	TRBJ2-4	-	TGTGCCAGCAGCCCGGGGGGCCGCAAAAACATTCAGTACTTC	CASSPGGRKNIQYF
TRBV27	-	TRBJ1-1	-	TGTGCCAACAACCCTCTTGGACGTCCTGAAGCTTTCTTT	CANNPLGRPEAFF
TRBV27	-	TRBJ1-1	-	TGTGCCAGCAGTTTCAGTAGAGGAGGTGAAGCTTTCTTT	CASSFSRGGEAFF
TRBV12-3/TRBV12-4	-	TRBJ2-3	-	TGTGCCAGCACCTCAGGGGCCTATACGCCAGATACGCAGTATTTT	CASTSGAYTPDTQYF